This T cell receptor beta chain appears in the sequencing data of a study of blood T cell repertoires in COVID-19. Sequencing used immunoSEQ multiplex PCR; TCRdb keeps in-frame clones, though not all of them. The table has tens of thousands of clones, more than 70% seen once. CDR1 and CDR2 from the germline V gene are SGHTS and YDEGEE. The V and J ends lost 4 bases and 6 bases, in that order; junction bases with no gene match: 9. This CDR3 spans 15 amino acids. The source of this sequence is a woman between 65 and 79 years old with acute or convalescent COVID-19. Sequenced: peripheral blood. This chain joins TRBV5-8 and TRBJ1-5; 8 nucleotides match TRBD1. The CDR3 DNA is TGTGCCAGCAGCGCCCAGGGGGCTAGGTTTCAGCCCCAGCATTTT. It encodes CASSAQGARFQPQHF.